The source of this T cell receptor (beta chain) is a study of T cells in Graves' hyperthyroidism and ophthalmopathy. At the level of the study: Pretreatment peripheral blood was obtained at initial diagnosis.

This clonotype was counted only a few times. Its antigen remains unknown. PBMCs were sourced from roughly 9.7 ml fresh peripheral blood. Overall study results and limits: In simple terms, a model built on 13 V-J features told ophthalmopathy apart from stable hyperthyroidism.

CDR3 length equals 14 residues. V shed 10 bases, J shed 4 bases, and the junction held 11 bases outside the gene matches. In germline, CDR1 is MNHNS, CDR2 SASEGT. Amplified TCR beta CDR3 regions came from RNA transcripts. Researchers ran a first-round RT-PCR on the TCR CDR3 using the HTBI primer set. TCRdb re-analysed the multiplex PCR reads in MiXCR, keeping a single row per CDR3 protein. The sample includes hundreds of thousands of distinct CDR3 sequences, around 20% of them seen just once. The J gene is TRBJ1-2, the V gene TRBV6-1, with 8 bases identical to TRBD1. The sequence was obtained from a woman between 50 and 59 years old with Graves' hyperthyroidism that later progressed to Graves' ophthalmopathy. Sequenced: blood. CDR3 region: CATSPGTGIYGYTF. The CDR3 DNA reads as TGTGCCACTTCGCCCGGGACAGGCATCTATGGCTACACCTTC.